This T cell receptor beta chain was sequenced in a study of T cells in Graves' hyperthyroidism and ophthalmopathy. Study summary: Peripheral blood sampling occurred at initial diagnosis, before any treatment.

CDR1 is DFQATT, CDR2 SNEGSKA, per germline (reference sequence). The CDR3 totals 14 residues. V shed 3 bases and J shed 2 bases, with 13 bases lying between them. This clonotype was counted at least ten times. Its antigen is unknown. Findings and limits, study-wide: Ophthalmopathy was separated from stable hyperthyroidism by a 13 V-J model.

Amplification targeted TCR beta CDR3 regions from RNA transcripts. An initial round of RT-PCR targeting the TCR CDR3 relied on the HTBI primer set. TCRdb re-called the multiplex PCR reads through MiXCR, storing one row per CDR3 protein. The sample lists 350,000 or so distinct CDR3 sequences; roughly a fifth were seen once. The chain employs TRBV20-1 and TRBJ1-1; the D gene is possibly TRBD1 (6 bases). This receptor was obtained from a woman between 50 and 59 years old with Graves' hyperthyroidism. Sequencing was done on a sample of blood. In DNA form, the CDR3 reads TGCAGTGCTAGGTTCGGGACAACAAACACTGAAGCTTTCTTT. Protein product: CSARFGTTNTEAFF.